Below, 15 T cell receptor beta chains from the same sample are listed, as sequenced in a study of blood T cell repertoires in COVID-19. Repertoires were generated with immunoSEQ multiplex PCR, while TCRdb's copy carries only in-frame clones and drops some. The table shows about 240,000 clones, with approximately 86% occurring only once. Sequencing was performed on PBMCs or T cells enriched from blood (not recorded which). These receptors all stem from a middle-aged woman with acute COVID-19.

The V and J genes are TRBV19 and TRBJ2-1; the match to TRBD1 covers 7 bases. The ends lost 2 bases at V and 10 bases at J; junction bases unmatched: 5. This CDR3 region has 13 residues. CDR1 and CDR2 (germline): LNHDA, SQIVND (reference sequence). In DNA form, the CDR3 reads TGTGCCAGTAGTATACGACAGGGTGGGGAGCAGTTCTTC. Protein product: CASSIRQGGEQFF.

This clone has just one count. This chain connects TRBV18 to TRBJ2-4; TRBD2 aligns across 8 bases. The germline V gene has CDR1 KGHSH and CDR2 LQKENI. J gave up 6 bases and V 3 bases, and 13 bases lay outside the gene matches. CDR3 size: 17 residues. Here the CDR3 reads CASSPTRDGLAGNIQYF. CDR3 in DNA: TGTGCCAGCTCACCGACTAGGGATGGCCTAGCGGGAAACATTCAGTACTTC.

The chain uses TRBV19 and TRBJ1-3; D unclear. CDR3 length equals 17 residues. Germline values: CDR1 LNHDA, CDR2 SQIVND (reference sequence). Deletions cut 3 bases from V and 0 bases from J, with 15 bases between. As DNA, the CDR3 is TGTGCCAGTAGTATCCCGGACTCCAGGCCCTCTGGAAACACCATATATTTT. This encodes CASSIPDSRPSGNTIYF.

The rearrangement uses TRBV7-3 and TRBJ2-1; a possible D gene is TRBD2 (6 bases). There are 15 residues in the CDR3. Germline loops: CDR1 SGHTA, CDR2 FQGTGA. With 1 base removed from V and 5 bases from J, the gap between germline ends came to 12 bases. In DNA form, the CDR3 reads TGTGCCAGCAGCTTAAACGGCGGGAACAACAATGAGCAGTTCTTC. Its protein product is CASSLNGGNNNEQFF.

The chain recombines TRBV18 with TRBJ2-7, with TRBD2 matching over 9 bases. From germline, CDR1 is KGHSH and CDR2 LQKENI. The CDR3 runs 14 residues. The V gene end was trimmed by 2 bases and the J gene end by 4 bases; junction bases not matched to a gene: 3. The CDR3 DNA sequence: TGTGCCAGCTCACCAGCGGGAGGGGTGTACGAGCAGTACTTC. It translates to CASSPAGGVYEQYF. The entire variable domain, with the rest obtained from reference TRBV18 and TRBJ2-7, is as follows: NAGVMQNPRHLVRRRGQEARLRCSPMKGHSHVYWYRQLPEEGLKFMVYLQKENIIDESGMPKERFSAEFPKEGPSILRIQQVVRGDSAAYFCASSPAGGVYEQYFGPGTRLTVT.

Comments on this clone: Other DNA sequences of this sample code for an identical CDR3. This chain joins TRBV3-1 (or the pseudogene TRBV3-2) and TRBJ2-7, with 7 bases that match TRBD2. Losses at the gene ends were 1 base for V and 2 bases for J; bases not matched to a gene: 2. The length of the CDR3 is 14 residues. Germline loops: CDR1 LGHDT, CDR2 YNNKEL (reference sequence). CDR3 coding DNA: TGTGCCAGCAGCCAAGTAGGGACTACCTACGAGCAGTACTTC. Translating it yields CASSQVGTTYEQYF.

This chain joins TRBV5-1 and TRBJ2-2; maybe TRBD2 (6 bases). The CDR3 covers 16 residues. V lost 2 bases and J 7 bases, leaving 18 bases between the germline ends. Germline CDR1 is SGHRS and CDR2 is YFSETQ. CDR3 sequence reads: CASSLTTSGSFGELFF. The CDR3 DNA sequence: TGCGCCAGCAGCTTAACGACTAGTGGGTCATTCGGGGAGCTGTTTTTT.

The gene calls are TRBV6-5 and TRBJ1-2; tentative D call: TRBD1 (5 bases). V lost 4 bases to trimming and J lost 5 bases, with 20 bases between them. The CDR3 covers 16 residues. Germline CDR1 is MNHEY and CDR2 is SVGAGI. This CDR3 reads CASSSITGSLAYGYTF. The CDR3 coding sequence is TGTGCCAGCAGTTCTATTACAGGCTCACTGGCTTATGGCTACACCTTC.

The chain couples TRBV7-9 to TRBJ2-1, with 8 nucleotides matching TRBD2. The germline gives CDR1 SEHNR, CDR2 FQNEAQ (reference sequence). V shed 11 bases and J 2 bases; nucleotides not matched to a gene: 5. The CDR3 has 13 amino acids. DNA of the CDR3: TGTGCCTCCGGGGGGGACACCTACAATGAGCAGTTCTTC. Protein sequence: CASGGDTYNEQFF.

The rearrangement uses TRBV24-1 and TRBJ2-6, with a possible D match to TRBD1 (5 bases). Germline values: CDR1 KGHDR, CDR2 SFDVKD. The CDR3 has 15 amino acids. The ends were cut back, 4 bases at V and 4 bases at J, with 10 bases in the middle. CDR3 residues: CATSEQGGGANVLTF. CDR3 in DNA: TGTGCCACCAGTGAGCAGGGTGGGGGGGCCAACGTCCTGACTTTC.

This chain links TRBV6-1 with TRBJ2-7; 9 bases agree with TRBD1. CDR3 length: 16 residues. Germline values: CDR1 MNHNS, CDR2 SASEGT. The trim removed 2 bases at V and 0 bases at J, leaving 5 bases unmatched. The CDR3 DNA reads TGTGCCAGCAGTGAATGGGGACAGGGTAGCTCCTACGAGCAGTACTTC. Translated: CASSEWGQGSSYEQYF.

This clone occurred a few times. V and J are TRBV2 and TRBJ2-3; 8 bases are shared with TRBD2. With 10 bases clipped from V and 0 bases from J, the junction kept 15 bases outside the gene matches. The germline V gene encodes CDR1 SNHLY and CDR2 FYNNEI. The CDR3 extends over 17 amino acids. The CDR3 DNA sequence: TGTGCCACCCTCTTCATTGGGGCTAGCGGGAGCACAGATACGCAGTATTTT. Translating gives CATLFIGASGSTDTQYF.

The chain joins TRBV24-1 to TRBJ2-1, with D possibly matching TRBD2 (6 bases). Germline CDR1 reads KGHDR; CDR2 reads SFDVKD. The CDR3 extends over 15 amino acids. Trimming pared 3 bases from V and 8 bases from J, leaving 16 bases between. CDR3 DNA sequence: TGTGCCACCAGTGATGAGAGGGGCCCGGGGGATGAGCAGTTCTTC. Its translation is CATSDERGPGDEQFF.

The rearrangement links TRBV19 to TRBJ1-4, with D perhaps matching TRBD1 (5 bases). This CDR3 is built from 18 residues. V was pared by 1 base and J by 0 bases, with 15 bases between. The germline V gene encodes CDR1 LNHDA and CDR2 SQIVND (reference sequence). CDR3 region: CASSIVDGGFSTNEKLFF. For the CDR3, the DNA is TGTGCCAGTAGTATAGTCGACGGGGGATTCTCAACTAATGAAAAACTGTTTTTT.

Remarks on this clone: Additional DNA sequences in this sample encode the identical CDR3. J is TRBJ2-1 and V is TRBV7-9; D is undetermined. Germline CDR1 is SEHNR and CDR2 is FQNEAQ (reference sequence). Trimming left V 1 base short and J 5 bases short, with 9 bases between. The CDR3 extends over 14 amino acids. The CDR3 protein is CASSLGGPHNEQFF. As DNA, the CDR3 is TGTGCCAGCAGCTTAGGTGGGCCACACAATGAGCAGTTCTTC.